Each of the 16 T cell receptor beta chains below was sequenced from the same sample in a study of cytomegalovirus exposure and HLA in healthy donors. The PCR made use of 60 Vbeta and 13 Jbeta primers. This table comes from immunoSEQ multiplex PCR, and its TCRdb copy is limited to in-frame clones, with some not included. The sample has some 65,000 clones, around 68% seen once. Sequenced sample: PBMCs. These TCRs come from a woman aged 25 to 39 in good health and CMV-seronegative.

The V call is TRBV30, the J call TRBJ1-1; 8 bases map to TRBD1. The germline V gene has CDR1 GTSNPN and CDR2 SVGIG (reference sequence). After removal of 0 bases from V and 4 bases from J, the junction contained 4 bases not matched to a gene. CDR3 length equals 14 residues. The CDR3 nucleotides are TGTGCCTGGAGTGTAACAGGGGGGGGCACTGAAGCTTTCTTT. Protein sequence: CAWSVTGGGTEAFF. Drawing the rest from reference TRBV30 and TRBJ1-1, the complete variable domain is SQTIHQWPATLVQPVGSPLSLECTVEGTSNPNLYWYRQAAGRGLQLLFYSVGIGQISSEVPQNLSASRPQDRQFILSSKKLLLSDSGFYLCAWSVTGGGTEAFFGQGTRLTVV.

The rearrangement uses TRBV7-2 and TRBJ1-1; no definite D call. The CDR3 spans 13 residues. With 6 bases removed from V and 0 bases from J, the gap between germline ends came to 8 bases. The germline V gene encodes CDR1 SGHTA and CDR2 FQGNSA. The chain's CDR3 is CASSQDMNTEAFF. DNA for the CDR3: TGTGCCAGCAGTCAGGATATGAACACTGAAGCTTTCTTT.

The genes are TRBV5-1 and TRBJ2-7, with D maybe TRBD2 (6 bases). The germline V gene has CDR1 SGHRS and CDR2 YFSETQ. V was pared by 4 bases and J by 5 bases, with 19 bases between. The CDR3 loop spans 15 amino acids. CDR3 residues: CASSPWRGIRNEQYF. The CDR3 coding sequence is TGCGCCAGCAGCCCCTGGAGGGGCATTAGGAACGAGCAGTACTTC.

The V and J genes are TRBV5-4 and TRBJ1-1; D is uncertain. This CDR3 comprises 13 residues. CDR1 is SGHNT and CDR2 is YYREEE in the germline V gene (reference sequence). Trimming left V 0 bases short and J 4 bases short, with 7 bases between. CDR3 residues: CASSLAEATEAFF. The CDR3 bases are TGTGCCAGCAGCTTGGCGGAGGCCACTGAAGCTTTCTTT.

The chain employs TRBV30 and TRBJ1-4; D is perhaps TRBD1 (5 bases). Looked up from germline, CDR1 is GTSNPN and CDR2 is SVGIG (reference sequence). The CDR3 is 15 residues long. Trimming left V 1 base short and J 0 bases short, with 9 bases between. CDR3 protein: CAWSATDTTNEKLFF. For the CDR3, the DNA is TGTGCCTGGAGTGCCACGGACACAACTAATGAAAAACTGTTTTTT.

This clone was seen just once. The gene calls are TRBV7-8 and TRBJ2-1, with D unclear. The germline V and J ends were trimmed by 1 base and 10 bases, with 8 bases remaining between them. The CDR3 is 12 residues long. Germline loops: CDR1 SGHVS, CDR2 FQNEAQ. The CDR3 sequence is CASSLVGREQFF. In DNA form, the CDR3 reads TGTGCCAGCAGCTTAGTAGGCAGGGAGCAGTTCTTC. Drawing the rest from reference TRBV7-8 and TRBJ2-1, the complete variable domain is GAGVSQSPRYKVAKRGQDVALRCDPISGHVSLFWYQQALGQGPEFLTYFQNEAQLDKSGLPSDRFFAERPEGSVSTLKIQRTQQEDSAVYLCASSLVGREQFFGPGTRLTVL.

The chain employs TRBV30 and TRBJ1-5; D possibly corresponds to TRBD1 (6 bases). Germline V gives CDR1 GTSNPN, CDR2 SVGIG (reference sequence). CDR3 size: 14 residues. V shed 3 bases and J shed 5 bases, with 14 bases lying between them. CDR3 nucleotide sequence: TGTGCCTGGAGCCGGGACATGGGTTATCAGCCCCAGCATTTT. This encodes CAWSRDMGYQPQHF.

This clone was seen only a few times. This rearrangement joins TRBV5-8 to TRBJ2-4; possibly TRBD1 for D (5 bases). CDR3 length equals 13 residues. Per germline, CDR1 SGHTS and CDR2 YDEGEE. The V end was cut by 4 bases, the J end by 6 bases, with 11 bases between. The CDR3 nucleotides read TGTGCCAGCAGCCTTACTCAGGGAAACATTCAGTACTTC. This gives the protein CASSLTQGNIQYF.

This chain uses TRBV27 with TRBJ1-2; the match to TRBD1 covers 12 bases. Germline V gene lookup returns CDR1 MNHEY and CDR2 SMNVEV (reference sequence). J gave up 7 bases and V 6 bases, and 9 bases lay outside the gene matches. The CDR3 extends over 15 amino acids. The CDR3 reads CASSQGTGGAGGYTF. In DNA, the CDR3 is TGTGCCAGCAGCCAGGGGACAGGGGGCGCGGGTGGCTACACCTTC.

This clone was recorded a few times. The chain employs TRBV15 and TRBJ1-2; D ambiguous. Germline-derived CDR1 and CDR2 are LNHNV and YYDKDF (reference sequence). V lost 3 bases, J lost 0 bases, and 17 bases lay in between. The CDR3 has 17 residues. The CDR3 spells CATSSLDGLTANYGYTF. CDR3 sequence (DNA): TGTGCCACCAGCAGCTTGGACGGACTAACCGCTAACTATGGCTACACCTTC.

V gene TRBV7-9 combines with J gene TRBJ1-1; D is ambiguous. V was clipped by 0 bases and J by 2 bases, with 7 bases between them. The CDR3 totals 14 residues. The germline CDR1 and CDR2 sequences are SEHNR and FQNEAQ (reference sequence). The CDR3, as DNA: TGTGCCAGCAGCTTAGCTCTGTCTAACACTGAAGCTTTCTTT. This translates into CASSLALSNTEAFF.

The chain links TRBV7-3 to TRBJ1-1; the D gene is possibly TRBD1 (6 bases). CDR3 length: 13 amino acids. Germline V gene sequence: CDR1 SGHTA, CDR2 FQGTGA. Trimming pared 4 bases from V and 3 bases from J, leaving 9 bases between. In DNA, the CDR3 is TGTGCCAGCAGCTCCTCAGGGGACACTGAAGCTTTCTTT. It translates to CASSSSGDTEAFF.

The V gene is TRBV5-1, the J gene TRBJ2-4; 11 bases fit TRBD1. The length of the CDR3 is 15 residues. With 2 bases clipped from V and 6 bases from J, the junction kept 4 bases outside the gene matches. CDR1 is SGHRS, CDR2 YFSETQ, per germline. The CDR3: CASSFRDRGINIQYF. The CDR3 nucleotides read TGCGCCAGCAGCTTCAGGGACAGGGGGATAAACATTCAGTACTTC. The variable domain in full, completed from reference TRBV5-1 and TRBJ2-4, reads KAGVTQTPRYLIKTRGQQVTLSCSPISGHRSVSWYQQTPGQGLQFLFEYFSETQRNKGNFPGRFSGRQFSNSRSEMNVSTLELGDSALYLCASSFRDRGINIQYFGAGTRLSVL.

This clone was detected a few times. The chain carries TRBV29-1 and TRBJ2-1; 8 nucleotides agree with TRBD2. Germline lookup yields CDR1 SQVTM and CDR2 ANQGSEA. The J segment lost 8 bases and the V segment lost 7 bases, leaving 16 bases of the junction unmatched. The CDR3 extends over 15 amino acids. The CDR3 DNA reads TGCAGCGCACTAGCGGTTGGGGGCTTTCTGGATGAGCAGTTCTTC. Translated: CSALAVGGFLDEQFF.

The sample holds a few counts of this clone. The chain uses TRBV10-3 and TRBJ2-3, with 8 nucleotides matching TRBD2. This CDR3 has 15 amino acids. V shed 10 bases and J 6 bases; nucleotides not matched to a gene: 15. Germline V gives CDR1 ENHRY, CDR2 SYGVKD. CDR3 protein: CATLGGAGVRDTQYF. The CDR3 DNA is TGTGCCACGCTTGGGGGAGCGGGGGTTAGGGATACGCAGTATTTT.

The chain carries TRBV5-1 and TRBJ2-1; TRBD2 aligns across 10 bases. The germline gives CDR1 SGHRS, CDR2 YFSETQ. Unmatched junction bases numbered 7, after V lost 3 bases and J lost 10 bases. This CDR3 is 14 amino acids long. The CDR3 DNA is TGCGCCAGCAGCTCCGGACTAGCGGAGGTCGAGCAGTTCTTC. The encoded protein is CASSSGLAEVEQFF.